The 26 T cell receptor beta chains listed next were all sequenced from one sample in a study of shared clonotypes between healthy human individuals. Produced via immunoSEQ multiplex PCR; TCRdb's table is partial and in-frame only. The top ten hold 0.37% of the sample, which has 2 million to 2.5 million clones, 85% to 95% seen once. The specimen sequenced was naive CD4+ T cells from PBMCs. Subset reported: CD45RA+ positively selected. The receptor source for this set is a man aged 18 to 29 in good health. Some clones in this sample may be carry-over from other donors' samples.

This sequence joins TRBV28 and TRBJ1-5; 7 bases fit TRBD1. Trimming removed 6 bases from V and 2 bases from J; junction bases left unmatched: 7. Germline V CDR1 and CDR2: MDHEN, SYDVKM. The length of the CDR3 is 15 residues. The DNA of the CDR3 is TGTGCCAGCAGCCAGACAGGGAAGGGCAATCAGCCCCAGCATTTT. It specifies CASSQTGKGNQPQHF.

CDR3: CASSQDSRRSPLHF. The CDR3 nucleotides are TGTGCCAGCAGTCAGGACTCCCGGAGGTCACCCCTCCACTTT. V usage is TRBV28 and J usage is TRBJ1-6; no clear D gene. CDR1 is MDHEN, CDR2 SYDVKM, per germline. The CDR3 contains 14 residues. The ends were cut back, 5 bases at V and 10 bases at J, with 15 bases in the middle.

The chain couples TRBV5-4 to TRBJ1-2, with TRBD1 identical over 9 bases. Germline V gene lookup returns CDR1 SGHNT and CDR2 YYREEE (reference sequence). V dropped 3 bases and J dropped 4; count of bases not matched to a gene: 4. The CDR3 loop spans 14 amino acids. CDR3 nucleotides: TGTGCCAGCAGCTCGGACAGGGGAAGCTATGGCTACACCTTC. This encodes CASSSDRGSYGYTF. Together with reference TRBV5-4 and TRBJ1-2, the CDR3 gives the full variable domain: ETGVTQSPTHLIKTRGQQVTLRCSSQSGHNTVSWYQQALGQGPQFIFQYYREEENGRGNFPPRFSGLQFPNYSSELNVNALELDDSALYLCASSSDRGSYGYTFGSGTRLTVV.

CDR3 in amino acids: CASSWGGGGTGLPQPYEQYF. The CDR3 region has the DNA TGCGCCAGCAGCTGGGGTGGTGGGGGCACCGGACTCCCCCAGCCCTACGAGCAGTACTTC. The chain combines TRBV5-1 with TRBJ2-7; D might be TRBD1 (6 bases). The germline V gene encodes CDR1 SGHRS and CDR2 YFSETQ. Between the trimmed V and J ends, which lost 3 bases and 2 bases, there was a span of 30 bases. The CDR3 has 20 residues.

The chain carries TRBV7-8 and TRBJ2-3; TRBD2 agrees at 7 bases. The J segment lost 0 bases and the V segment lost 5 bases, leaving 5 bases of the junction unmatched. The germline gives CDR1 SGHVS, CDR2 FQNEAQ. CDR3 length equals 15 residues. As DNA, the CDR3 is TGTGCCAGCAGCCTGGTACTAGCGAGCACAGATACGCAGTATTTT. Its protein is CASSLVLASTDTQYF.

DNA of the CDR3: TGTGCCAGCAAGGAGGGCTCCTACGAGCAGTACTTC. The encoded protein is CASKEGSYEQYF. The gene calls are TRBV2 and TRBJ2-7, with D possibly being TRBD2 (6 bases). The CDR3 length is 12 residues. Germline V gene lookup returns CDR1 SNHLY and CDR2 FYNNEI. Trimming took 7 bases from V and 0 from J, leaving 7 bases between them.

The chain combines TRBV23-1 with TRBJ2-7; perhaps TRBD2 as D (5 bases). TRBV23-1 is identified as an open reading frame with a role that is uncertain. This CDR3 spans 16 amino acids. V was clipped by 2 bases and J by 0 bases, with 14 bases between them. This chain's CDR3 is CASSQPSGDSSYEQYF. DNA for the CDR3: TGCGCCAGCAGTCAACCCAGCGGAGATAGCTCCTACGAGCAGTACTTC.

The rearrangement joins TRBV5-5 to TRBJ2-1; D unresolved. CDR1 and CDR2 from the germline V gene are SGHKS and YYEKEE (reference sequence). The CDR3 is made up of 15 amino acids. Deletions cut 2 bases from V and 4 bases from J, with 13 bases between. The CDR3 spells CASSFNAQGYNEQFF. CDR3 nucleotide sequence: TGTGCCAGCAGCTTCAACGCTCAAGGGTACAATGAGCAGTTCTTC.

Of note for this clone: Other DNA variants within this sample encode the same CDR3. The genes are TRBV7-3 and TRBJ2-7, with TRBD1 identical over 8 bases. This CDR3 is 13 amino acids long. The germline gives CDR1 SGHTA, CDR2 FQGTGA. V shed 3 bases and J 3 bases; nucleotides not matched to a gene: 1. The CDR3 coding sequence is TGTGCCAGCAGCTTCGGACAGGGCTACGAGCAGTACTTC. Protein: CASSFGQGYEQYF.

DNA for the CDR3: TGTGCCATCACCCGTCCGGGGACAGGGGATGAACTCTCTGGAAACACCATATATTTT. It specifies CAITRPGTGDELSGNTIYF. V gene TRBV10-3 combines with J gene TRBJ1-3, with 10 positions matching TRBD1. The J segment lost 0 bases and the V segment lost 7 bases, leaving 15 bases of the junction unmatched. From germline, CDR1 is ENHRY and CDR2 SYGVKD. This CDR3 is built from 19 residues.

The chain is built from TRBV2 and TRBJ2-3; 8 bases match TRBD2. The trim removed 3 bases at V and 4 bases at J, leaving 3 bases unmatched. The CDR3 totals 14 residues. CDR1 is SNHLY, CDR2 FYNNEI, per germline. CDR3 amino acids: CASSDGRAPDTQYF. As DNA, the CDR3 is TGTGCCAGCAGTGACGGGAGGGCCCCAGATACGCAGTATTTT.

CDR3 region: CAWSQGVNQPQHF. The CDR3 bases are TGTGCCTGGAGTCAGGGGGTCAATCAGCCCCAGCATTTT. V usage is TRBV30 and J usage is TRBJ1-5, with 7 bases aligning to TRBD1. The germline V gene has CDR1 GTSNPN and CDR2 SVGIG (reference sequence). There are 13 residues in the CDR3. J was trimmed by 3 bases and V by 2 bases; bases with no gene match: 1.

This clone was detected only once. This rearrangement joins TRBV7-9 to TRBJ1-2; D not certain. CDR1 SEHNR and CDR2 FQNEAQ come from the germline V gene (reference sequence). The V end lost 1 base, the J end lost 3 bases, and 12 bases lay between the germline ends. The CDR3 runs to 15 residues. In DNA, the CDR3 is TGTGCCAGCAGCTTAGGAGGCGGCGAGTACTATGGCTACACCTTC. Translated: CASSLGGGEYYGYTF.

In its sample, this clone was seen once. The chain recombines TRBV27 with TRBJ2-4, with a weak D call TRBD2 (6 bases). This CDR3 spans 14 amino acids. Germline V gene data show CDR1 as MNHEY and CDR2 as SMNVEV (reference sequence). V lost 3 bases to trimming and J lost 1 base, with 7 bases between them. The CDR3 region has the DNA TGTGCCAGCAGTTTGGCGGGGGCCAAAAACATTCAGTACTTC. Protein: CASSLAGAKNIQYF.

The chain recombines TRBV2 with TRBJ1-2; 7 nucleotides align to TRBD1. CDR3 length equals 17 residues. Germline CDR1 reads SNHLY; CDR2 reads FYNNEI. V was pared by 4 bases and J by 0 bases, with 11 bases of the junction left unmatched. CDR3 nucleotide sequence: TGTGCCAGCAGTGCAACGGGACAGTACCTCTCTAACTATGGCTACACCTTC. Translated: CASSATGQYLSNYGYTF.

The sample holds one count of this clone. V and J are TRBV28 and TRBJ2-5; 9 bases map to TRBD1. This CDR3 has 15 amino acids. Germline trimming cut 6 bases from V and 3 bases from J; bases unmatched to any gene: 8. Germline V CDR1 and CDR2: MDHEN, SYDVKM. The CDR3 here is CASSPRTGVKETQYF. The DNA for the CDR3 is TGTGCCAGCAGCCCCCGGACAGGGGTTAAAGAGACCCAGTACTTC.

The chain joins TRBV2 to TRBJ1-5, with a weak D call TRBD1 (6 bases). The germline CDR1 and CDR2 sequences are SNHLY and FYNNEI. The V and J ends lost 8 bases and 4 bases respectively, with 15 bases between them. This CDR3 comprises 14 residues. DNA for the CDR3: TGTGCCAGCGCTCAGGACAGCAAAAATCAGCCCCAGCATTTT. Translated: CASAQDSKNQPQHF.

The chain's CDR3 is CASSVTLNNEQFF. DNA for the CDR3: TGTGCCAGCAGCGTCACCTTGAACAATGAGCAGTTCTTC. The chain recombines TRBV9 with TRBJ2-1; D unclear. Looked up from germline, CDR1 is SGDLS and CDR2 is YYNGEE. V dropped 2 bases and J dropped 5 bases, with 8 bases sitting between them. The CDR3 sequence is 13 residues long.

This clone was seen just once. The rearrangement links TRBV7-3 to TRBJ2-7; TRBD1 agrees at 9 bases. Trimming cost V 5 bases and J 4 bases; bases outside gene matches: 6. Germline V gene lookup returns CDR1 SGHTA and CDR2 FQGTGA. The CDR3 sequence is 14 residues long. For the CDR3, the DNA is TGTGCCAGCAGCAAAAACAGGGGGCCGTACGAGCAGTACTTC. This codes for CASSKNRGPYEQYF.

The chain combines TRBV9 with TRBJ2-5, with D maybe TRBD2 (6 bases). This CDR3 comprises 17 residues. Trimming took off 7 bases at V and 1 base at J, with 23 bases between the two ends. In germline, CDR1 is SGDLS, CDR2 YYNGEE. The CDR3 loop reads CASSVGLANLIQETQYF. CDR3 nucleotide sequence: TGTGCCAGCTCCGTCGGGCTAGCGAACCTCATCCAAGAGACCCAGTACTTC.

The count of this clone is one. V usage is TRBV6-4 and J usage is TRBJ2-1, with 7 bases matching TRBD2. CDR1 MRHNA and CDR2 SNTAGT come from the germline V gene. The CDR3 extends over 16 amino acids. Trimming at V came to 6 bases and at J to 4 bases, leaving 12 bases not matched to a gene. In DNA form, the CDR3 reads TGTGCCAGCAGAGTCCCCCGCGGGAGAACTTACAATGAGCAGTTCTTC. Its translation is CASRVPRGRTYNEQFF.

The V call is TRBV9, the J call TRBJ2-3; 12 bases line up with TRBD2. CDR3 size: 15 residues. The germline CDR1 and CDR2 sequences are SGDLS and YYNGEE. J was trimmed by 4 bases and V by 4 bases; bases with no gene match: 4. The CDR3 loop is CASSMTSGSADTQYF. Here the CDR3 DNA reads TGTGCCAGCAGCATGACTAGCGGGAGTGCAGATACGCAGTATTTT.

As to this clone: The same CDR3 is also encoded by other DNA sequences in this sample. The chain carries TRBV27 and TRBJ2-5, with D possibly TRBD2 on 6 matching bases. This CDR3 has 14 amino acids. The V end lost 4 bases, the J end lost 5 bases, and 14 bases lay between the germline ends. The germline V gene has CDR1 MNHEY and CDR2 SMNVEV (reference sequence). DNA for the CDR3: TGTGCCAGCAGTTCTGGGGGAGGCTGGGAGACCCAGTACTTC. It specifies CASSSGGGWETQYF.

J is TRBJ2-7 and V is TRBV6-9; 14 bases align to TRBD2. The CDR3 sequence is 17 residues long. V lost 7 bases, J lost 5 bases, and 13 bases stayed unmatched. Germline V gene data show CDR1 as MNHGY and CDR2 as SVAAGI. CDR3 nucleotides: TGTGCCAGCACTCGGACTAGCGGGAGGCCAACTTCTCACGAGCAGTACTTC. It is translated as CASTRTSGRPTSHEQYF.

This clone was counted a single time. The CDR3 region has the DNA TGTGCCAGCAGCGTAGGGGGACTAGCGGGAGGGTCCCCAGTGGAGCAGTTCTTC. Its protein product is CASSVGGLAGGSPVEQFF. The rearrangement links TRBV9 to TRBJ2-1, with TRBD2 identical over 16 bases. V was clipped by 0 bases and J by 10 bases; unmatched bases: 10. CDR1 is SGDLS, CDR2 YYNGEE, per germline. The CDR3 loop spans 18 amino acids. Supplemented by reference TRBV9 and TRBJ2-1, the full variable domain reads DSGVTQTPKHLITATGQRVTLRCSPRSGDLSVYWYQQSLDQGLQFLIQYYNGEERAKGNILERFSAQQFPDLHSELNLSSLELGDSALYFCASSVGGLAGGSPVEQFFGPGTRLTVL.

This chain connects TRBV6-1 to TRBJ1-5; 11 nucleotides agree with TRBD1. There are 15 residues in the CDR3. Germline V gene data show CDR1 as MNHNS and CDR2 as SASEGT. With 6 bases clipped from V and 4 bases from J, the junction kept 5 bases outside the gene matches. CDR3 in amino acids: CASSAGTGGNQPQHF. CDR3 bases: TGTGCCAGCAGCGCCGGGACAGGGGGGAATCAGCCCCAGCATTTT.